The 27 T cell receptor beta chains below were found in one sample sequenced in a study of T cell responses to AZD1222 COVID-19 vaccine. The data were produced by immunoSEQ multiplex PCR, yet TCRdb's version contains in-frame clones alone and is incomplete. The table shows approximately 210,000 clones, with approximately 90% occurring only once. The source material was peripheral blood, sampled 28 days after the second AZD1222 dose. Receptors were obtained from an adult who received the AZD1222 COVID-19 vaccine.

The genes are TRBV6-5 and TRBJ1-1; D not certain. Between the trimmed V and J ends, which lost 4 bases and 0 bases, there was a span of 9 bases. The CDR3 is 14 residues long. Germline V gives CDR1 MNHEY, CDR2 SVGAGI. The CDR3 coding sequence is TGTGCCAGCAGTTCCGGGTTCTTGAACACTGAAGCTTTCTTT. It specifies CASSSGFLNTEAFF.

The chain recombines TRBV15 with TRBJ1-5; D is perhaps TRBD1 (6 bases). V lost 6 bases and J 7 bases, leaving 19 bases between the germline ends. The CDR3 consists of 15 residues. The germline gives CDR1 LNHNV, CDR2 YYDKDF (reference sequence). The CDR3 DNA is TGTGCCACCAGTCGGGGGGGTACAGGGCACCAGCCCCAGCATTTT. Its protein product is CATSRGGTGHQPQHF.

The chain is built from TRBV2 and TRBJ2-7; D gene uncertain. V was trimmed by 6 bases and J by 7 bases, leaving 13 bases between them. This CDR3 region has 12 residues. CDR1 and CDR2 (germline): SNHLY, FYNNEI. CDR3 in amino acids: CASRAQAMEQYF. The DNA for the CDR3 is TGTGCCAGCAGGGCCCAAGCGATGGAGCAGTACTTC.

This chain uses TRBV13 with TRBJ2-3; the D is unclear. There are 14 residues in the CDR3. Germline CDR1 reads PRHDT; CDR2 reads FYEKMQ (reference sequence). Between the trimmed V and J ends, which lost 8 bases and 0 bases, there was a span of 12 bases. The CDR3 bases are TGTGCCAGCGGGGTGGGCAGGAGCACAGATACGCAGTATTTT. Protein sequence: CASGVGRSTDTQYF. The whole variable domain, filled in from reference TRBV13 and TRBJ2-3, reads AAGVIQSPRHLIKEKRETATLKCYPIPRHDTVYWYQQGPGQDPQFLISFYEKMQSDKGSIPDRFSAQQFSDYHSELNMSSLELGDSALYFCASGVGRSTDTQYFGPGTRLTVL.

The chain employs TRBV3-1 (or the pseudogene TRBV3-2) and TRBJ2-7, with 7 positions matching TRBD1. Germline assignment: CDR1 LGHDT and CDR2 YNNKEL (reference sequence). The J segment lost 2 bases and the V segment lost 0 bases, leaving 4 bases of the junction unmatched. This CDR3 region has 15 residues. The CDR3 DNA reads TGTGCCAGCAGCCAAGATGTGACAGGGCCCTACGAGCAGTACTTC. It is translated as CASSQDVTGPYEQYF.

The V call is TRBV7-2, the J call TRBJ2-7; 9 bases line up with TRBD1. The CDR3 loop spans 16 amino acids. V was clipped by 8 bases and J by 4 bases; unmatched bases: 15. Germline V gives CDR1 SGHTA, CDR2 FQGNSA. CDR3 sequence reads: CASSRDLGTGKYEQYF. The CDR3 nucleotides are TGTGCCAGCTCCCGCGATCTGGGGACAGGGAAGTACGAGCAGTACTTC.

This chain uses TRBV19 with TRBJ1-6; D is perhaps TRBD1 (5 bases). Trimming cost V 5 bases and J 5 bases, with 19 bases left between them. The CDR3 is made up of 17 amino acids. Germline CDR1 is LNHDA and CDR2 is SQIVND (reference sequence). CDR3 amino acids: CASSLGLKRLNNSPLHF. CDR3 bases: TGTGCCAGTAGTTTGGGACTGAAAAGATTGAATAATTCACCCCTCCACTTT.

The gene calls are TRBV28 and TRBJ2-3; a possible D gene is TRBD2 (5 bases). CDR1 and CDR2 from the germline V gene are MDHEN and SYDVKM. The CDR3 runs 15 residues. V was pared by 8 bases and J by 7 bases, with 22 bases between. CDR3 amino acids: CASLVRGLALNTQYF. The CDR3 DNA follows: TGTGCCAGCCTGGTTCGTGGGCTAGCATTAAATACGCAGTATTTT.

The genes are TRBV4-1 and TRBJ1-2; D possibly corresponds to TRBD1 (5 bases). Germline V gene lookup returns CDR1 MGHRA and CDR2 YSYEKL. The CDR3 has 13 amino acids. V lost 3 bases and J lost 8, with 13 bases in between. CDR3: CASSQVLGLGYTF. The CDR3 DNA sequence: TGCGCCAGCAGCCAGGTCTTGGGGCTAGGCTACACCTTC.

This chain uses TRBV3-1 (or the pseudogene TRBV3-2) with TRBJ2-7; 14 bases fit TRBD2. V shed 1 base, J shed 7 bases, and the junction held 3 bases outside the gene matches. This CDR3 has 15 amino acids. The germline gives CDR1 LGHDT, CDR2 YNNKEL (reference sequence). CDR3 protein: CASSQGTSGRREQYF. CDR3 coding DNA: TGTGCCAGCAGCCAAGGGACTAGCGGGAGGAGAGAGCAGTACTTC.

The chain couples TRBV5-1 to TRBJ1-2, with D unresolved. This CDR3 contains 14 residues. CDR1 is SGHRS and CDR2 is YFSETQ in the germline V gene. V shed 0 bases and J shed 4 bases, with 10 bases lying between them. The DNA of the CDR3 is TGCGCCAGCAGCTTGGTTTCAGTTAGCTATGGCTACACCTTC. It codes for CASSLVSVSYGYTF.

The chain couples TRBV5-1 to TRBJ1-1, with 9 bases aligning to TRBD1. The CDR3 extends over 15 amino acids. Germline V gene data show CDR1 as SGHRS and CDR2 as YFSETQ. Trimming at V came to 4 bases and at J to 4 bases, leaving 8 bases not matched to a gene. For the CDR3, the DNA is TGCGCCAGCAGCCTTGGGACAGGGAGGGTCACTGAAGCTTTCTTT. Protein product: CASSLGTGRVTEAFF. Together with reference TRBV5-1 and TRBJ1-1, the CDR3 gives the full variable domain: KAGVTQTPRYLIKTRGQQVTLSCSPISGHRSVSWYQQTPGQGLQFLFEYFSETQRNKGNFPGRFSGRQFSNSRSEMNVSTLELGDSALYLCASSLGTGRVTEAFFGQGTRLTVV.

The chain employs TRBV10-3 and TRBJ2-1; 7 nucleotides align to TRBD2. This CDR3 has 16 amino acids. Germline lookup yields CDR1 ENHRY and CDR2 SYGVKD. V gave up 6 bases and J gave up 0 bases; unmatched junction bases: 8. The CDR3 loop reads CAISTTGGLSYNEQFF. The CDR3 nucleotides are TGTGCCATCAGCACAACGGGAGGACTCTCCTACAATGAGCAGTTCTTC.

V gene TRBV28 combines with J gene TRBJ2-7; 8 bases are shared with TRBD2. J was trimmed by 5 bases and V by 5 bases; bases with no gene match: 5. The CDR3 runs 13 residues. Germline CDR1 reads MDHEN; CDR2 reads SYDVKM. The CDR3 loop reads CASSAGGDHEQYF. CDR3 DNA: TGTGCCAGCAGTGCCGGGGGGGACCACGAGCAGTACTTC.

The chain carries TRBV5-5 and TRBJ1-1, with D perhaps TRBD1 (6 bases). CDR1 and CDR2 (germline): SGHKS, YYEKEE (reference sequence). The V end was cut by 4 bases, the J end by 11 bases, with 18 bases between. The CDR3 is 13 residues long. In nucleotides, the CDR3 is TGTGCCAGCAGCCCTGGAGGGGGGCGTTTTGCTTTCTTT. Encoded protein: CASSPGGGRFAFF.

This chain uses TRBV3-1 (or the pseudogene TRBV3-2) with TRBJ1-5, with D maybe TRBD1 (6 bases). The V end was cut by 8 bases, the J end by 7 bases, with 18 bases between. There are 14 residues in the CDR3. CDR1 LGHDT and CDR2 YNNKEL come from the germline V gene (reference sequence). The DNA of the CDR3 is TGTGCCAGCGAGTACGCCAGGGGCTGCCAGCCCCAGCATTTT. Protein sequence: CASEYARGCQPQHF.

This sequence joins TRBV5-4 and TRBJ1-2; no clear D gene. V was trimmed by 5 bases and J by 8 bases, leaving 10 bases between them. CDR1 SGHNT and CDR2 YYREEE come from the germline V gene (reference sequence). This CDR3 comprises 11 residues. The CDR3 protein is CASRGMGGYTF. The CDR3 bases are TGTGCCAGCAGGGGGATGGGAGGCTACACCTTC.

The rearrangement joins TRBV6-5 to TRBJ2-7, with D perhaps matching TRBD2 (5 bases). The CDR3 covers 11 residues. The germline gives CDR1 MNHEY, CDR2 SVGAGI. The ends were cut back, 10 bases at V and 7 bases at J, with 14 bases in the middle. The CDR3, as DNA: TGTGCCACCGACTACTTCGGGGAGCAGTACTTC. This encodes CATDYFGEQYF.

This chain links TRBV2 with TRBJ2-7, with D tentatively TRBD1 (6 bases). With 4 bases removed from V and 7 bases from J, the gap between germline ends came to 23 bases. The CDR3 runs 16 residues. Looked up from germline, CDR1 is SNHLY and CDR2 is FYNNEI. The CDR3 DNA follows: TGTGCCAGCAGTGTTCAAAGCCAGGGGAATTCGGGGGAGCAGTACTTC. Protein: CASSVQSQGNSGEQYF. The whole variable domain, remainder taken from reference TRBV2 and TRBJ2-7, is EPEVTQTPSHQVTQMGQEVILRCVPISNHLYFYWYRQILGQKVEFLVSFYNNEISEKSEIFDDQFSVERPDGSNFTLKIRSTKLEDSAMYFCASSVQSQGNSGEQYFGPGTRLTVT.

This clone was recorded a few times. The chain has TRBV27 and TRBJ1-2; possible D gene TRBD1, 5 bases. Germline V gives CDR1 MNHEY, CDR2 SMNVEV (reference sequence). V lost 0 bases and J lost 2, with 10 bases in between. This CDR3 is 15 amino acids long. Here the CDR3 DNA reads TGTGCCAGCAGTTTATCGGGGGTAAGGAACTATGGCTACACCTTC. As protein: CASSLSGVRNYGYTF.

The J gene is TRBJ2-7, the V gene TRBV30; 9 nucleotides agree with TRBD1. CDR1 GTSNPN and CDR2 SVGIG come from the germline V gene (reference sequence). Trimming cost V 1 base and J 4 bases; bases outside gene matches: 5. The CDR3 has 14 amino acids. CDR3 amino acids: CAWSGGQGVYEQYF. DNA of the CDR3: TGTGCCTGGAGTGGGGGACAGGGCGTTTACGAGCAGTACTTC.

This rearrangement joins TRBV27 to TRBJ2-7; TRBD2 agrees at 9 bases. This CDR3 has 13 residues. Germline assignment: CDR1 MNHEY and CDR2 SMNVEV (reference sequence). J gave up 6 bases and V 3 bases, and 3 bases lay outside the gene matches. This CDR3 is CASSFSGSFEQYF. The CDR3 DNA is TGTGCCAGCAGTTTTAGCGGGAGTTTCGAGCAGTACTTC.

The genes are TRBV6-2 or TRBV6-3 and TRBJ2-5; possible D gene TRBD1, 5 bases. Germline CDR1 is MNHEY and CDR2 is SVGEGT. The CDR3 loop spans 14 amino acids. V was cut by 1 base and J by 4 bases, with 10 bases left in between. CDR3 coding DNA: TGTGCCAGCAGTTACTTAGGGGCTGGAGAGACCCAGTACTTC. The encoded protein is CASSYLGAGETQYF.

The V call is TRBV5-1, the J call TRBJ1-6; the D is unclear. Germline CDR1 reads SGHRS; CDR2 reads YFSETQ. The CDR3 spans 15 residues. Trimming pared 0 bases from V and 10 bases from J, leaving 14 bases between. The CDR3 is CASSLGRTRDSPLHF. CDR3 sequence (DNA): TGCGCCAGCAGCTTGGGGCGGACGCGAGACTCACCCCTCCACTTT.

The V and J genes are TRBV20-1 and TRBJ1-4; tentatively, D is TRBD1 (5 bases). CDR1 is DFQATT, CDR2 SNEGSKA, per germline (reference sequence). The CDR3 extends over 11 amino acids. V was shortened by 0 bases and J by 16 bases, with 12 bases between the two germline ends. In DNA form, the CDR3 reads TGCAGTGCTAGAGAGGGGGGGTTTCCGTTTTTT. Its translation is CSAREGGFPFF.

The chain carries TRBV28 and TRBJ2-5; TRBD2 aligns across 8 bases. This CDR3 is 14 amino acids long. V shed 7 bases and J 7 bases; nucleotides not matched to a gene: 11. CDR1 is MDHEN, CDR2 SYDVKM, per germline. The CDR3 spells CASTPRGGPGTQYF. The CDR3 DNA is TGTGCCAGCACCCCACGGGGGGGGCCCGGGACCCAGTACTTC.

This clone was counted between two and nine times. The CDR3 reads CASSPTPVESSYEQYF. In DNA form, the CDR3 reads TGCGCCAGCAGCCCAACGCCGGTGGAAAGCTCCTACGAGCAGTACTTC. V usage is TRBV4-1 and J usage is TRBJ2-7; D is uncertain. CDR1 is MGHRA and CDR2 is YSYEKL in the germline V gene. The length of the CDR3 is 16 residues. V lost 4 bases, J lost 0 bases, and 16 bases lay in between.